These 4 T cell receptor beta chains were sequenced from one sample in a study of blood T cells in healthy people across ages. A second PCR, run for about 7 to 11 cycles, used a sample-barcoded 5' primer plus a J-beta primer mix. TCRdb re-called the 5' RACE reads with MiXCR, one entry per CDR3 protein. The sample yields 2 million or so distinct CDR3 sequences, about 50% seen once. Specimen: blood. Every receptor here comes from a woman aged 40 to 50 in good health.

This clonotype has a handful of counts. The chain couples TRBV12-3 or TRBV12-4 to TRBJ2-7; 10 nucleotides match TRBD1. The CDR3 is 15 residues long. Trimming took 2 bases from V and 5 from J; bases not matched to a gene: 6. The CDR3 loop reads CASSLQGQGLNEQYF. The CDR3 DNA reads TGTGCCAGCAGTTTACAGGGACAGGGGCTCAACGAGCAGTACTTC.

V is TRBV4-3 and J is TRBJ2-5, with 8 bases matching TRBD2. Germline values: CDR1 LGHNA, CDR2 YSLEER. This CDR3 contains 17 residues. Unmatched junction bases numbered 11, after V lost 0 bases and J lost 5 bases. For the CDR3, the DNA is TGCGCCAGCAGCCAAGAATTAGACGGGGGGGTATGGGAGACCCAGTACTTC. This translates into CASSQELDGGVWETQYF.

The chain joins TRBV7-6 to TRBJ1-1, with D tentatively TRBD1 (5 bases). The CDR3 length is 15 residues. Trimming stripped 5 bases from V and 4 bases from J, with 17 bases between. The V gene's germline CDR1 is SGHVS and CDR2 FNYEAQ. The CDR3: CASSAPQGYTTEAFF. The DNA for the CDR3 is TGTGCCAGCAGCGCGCCTCAGGGTTATACCACTGAAGCTTTCTTT.

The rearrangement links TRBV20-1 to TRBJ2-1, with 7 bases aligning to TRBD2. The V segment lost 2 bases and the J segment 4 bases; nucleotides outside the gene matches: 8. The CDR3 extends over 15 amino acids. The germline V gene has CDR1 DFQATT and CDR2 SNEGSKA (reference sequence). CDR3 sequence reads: CSARSVPSGYNEQFF. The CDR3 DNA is TGCAGTGCTAGAAGCGTACCTAGCGGTTACAATGAGCAGTTCTTC.